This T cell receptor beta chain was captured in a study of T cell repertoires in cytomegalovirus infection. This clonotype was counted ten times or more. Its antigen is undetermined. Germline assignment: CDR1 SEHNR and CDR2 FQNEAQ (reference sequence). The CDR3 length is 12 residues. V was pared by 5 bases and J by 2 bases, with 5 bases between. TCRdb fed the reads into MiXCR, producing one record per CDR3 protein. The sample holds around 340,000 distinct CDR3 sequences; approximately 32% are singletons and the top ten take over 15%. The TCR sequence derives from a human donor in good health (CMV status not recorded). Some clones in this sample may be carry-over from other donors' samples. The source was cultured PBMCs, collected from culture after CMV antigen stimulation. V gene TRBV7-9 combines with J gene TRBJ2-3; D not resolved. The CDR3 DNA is TGTGCCAGCAGCCGGAACACAGATACGCAGTATTTT. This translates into CASSRNTDTQYF.